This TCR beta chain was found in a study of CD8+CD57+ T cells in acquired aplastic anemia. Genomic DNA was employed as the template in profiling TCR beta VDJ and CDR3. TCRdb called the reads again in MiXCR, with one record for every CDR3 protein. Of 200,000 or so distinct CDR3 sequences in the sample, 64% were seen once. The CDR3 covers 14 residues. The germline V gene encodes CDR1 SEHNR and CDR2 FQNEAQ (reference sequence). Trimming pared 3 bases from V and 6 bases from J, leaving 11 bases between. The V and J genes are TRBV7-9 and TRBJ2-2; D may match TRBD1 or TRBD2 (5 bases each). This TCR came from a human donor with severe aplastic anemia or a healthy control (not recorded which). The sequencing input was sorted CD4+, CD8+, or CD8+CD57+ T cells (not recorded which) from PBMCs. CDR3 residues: CASSFQGGSGELFF. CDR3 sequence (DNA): TGTGCCAGCAGCTTTCAGGGCGGGTCCGGGGAGCTGTTTTTT. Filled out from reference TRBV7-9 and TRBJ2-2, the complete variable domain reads DTGVSQNPRHKITKRGQNVTFRCDPISEHNRLYWYRQTLGQGPEFLTYFQNEAQLEKSRLLSDRFSAERPKGSFSTLEIQRTEQGDSAMYLCASSFQGGSGELFFGEGSRLTVL.